This T cell receptor (beta chain) was sequenced during a study of tumor and adjacent non-tumor tissue in lung cancer. Broader study findings: Significantly higher TCR diversity was found in tumor than normal lung.

In its sample, this clonotype was seen once. Antigen unknown. One base away lies a much larger clone, so this may be a sequencing read error. V gave up 2 bases and J gave up 4 bases, with 16 bases separating them. Germline-derived CDR1 and CDR2 are MNHEY and SVGAGI. The length of the CDR3 is 16 residues. This sample's RNA came from whole unsorted tissue. TCRbeta libraries were built with three rounds of nested PCR, modified from ARM-PCR. TCRdb processed the multiplex PCR reads anew with MiXCR; each CDR3 protein has one entry. The data show about 90,000 distinct CDR3 sequences, 61% seen once. Sequenced input: lung tumor tissue. The TCR was taken from a man between 70 and 80 years old with non-small cell lung cancer. The rearrangement joins TRBV6-5 to TRBJ2-3, with D perhaps matching TRBD1 (5 bases). The CDR3 DNA is TGTGCCAGCAGTTACAGGTTCGGCGTGGGGCCAGATACGCAGTATTTT. This sequence encodes CASSYRFGVGPDTQYF.